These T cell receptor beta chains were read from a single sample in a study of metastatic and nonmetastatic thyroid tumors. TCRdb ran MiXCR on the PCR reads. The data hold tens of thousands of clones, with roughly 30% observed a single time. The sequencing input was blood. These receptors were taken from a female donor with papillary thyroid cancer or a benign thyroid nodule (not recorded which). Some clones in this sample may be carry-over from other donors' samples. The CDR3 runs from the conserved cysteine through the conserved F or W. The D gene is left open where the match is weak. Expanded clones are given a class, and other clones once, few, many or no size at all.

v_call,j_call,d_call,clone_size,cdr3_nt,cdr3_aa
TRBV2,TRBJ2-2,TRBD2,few,TGTGCCAGCAGTGAGCAAGCGGGGCGCACCGGGGAGCTGTTTTTT,CASSEQAGRTGELFF
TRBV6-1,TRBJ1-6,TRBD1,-,TGTGCCAGCAGCGAGGACAGGGTGTCACCCCTCCACTTT,CASSEDRVSPLHF
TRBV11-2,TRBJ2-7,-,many,TGTGCCAGCCGCGATCCAGGGGCAGCCTACGAGCAGTACTTC,CASRDPGAAYEQYF
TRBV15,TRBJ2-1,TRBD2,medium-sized,TGTGCCACCAGTCCTACCTCGGGACTAGGGTTCAATGAGCAGTTCTTC,CATSPTSGLGFNEQFF
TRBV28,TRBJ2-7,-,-,TGTGCCAGCAGACCGGCCGGGTTGGGCTACGAGCAGTACTTC,CASRPAGLGYEQYF
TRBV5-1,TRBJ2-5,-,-,TGCGCCAGCAGCTTGGCCAGCGGTCACCAAGAGACCCAGTACTTC,CASSLASGHQETQYF
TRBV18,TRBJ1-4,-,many,TGTGCCAGCTCACCCTTCGTCCCCAGCGGGGCCTACAGGGAAAAACTGTTTTTT,CASSPFVPSGAYREKLFF
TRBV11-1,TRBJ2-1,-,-,TGTGCCAGCAGCTTAGTCTCGGCTAGTCGCAATGAGCAGTTCTTC,CASSLVSASRNEQFF
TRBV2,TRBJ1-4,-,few,TGTGCCAGCAGTGAATCCCGGGGGCGGGATGAAAAACTGTTTTTT,CASSESRGRDEKLFF
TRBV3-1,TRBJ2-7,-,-,TGTGCCAGCAGCCAAGAGACCGGGGAGCAGTACTTC,CASSQETGEQYF
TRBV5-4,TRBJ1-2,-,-,TGTGCCAGCAGCTCCGTGGAACGTGTAGGGGGCTACACCTTC,CASSSVERVGGYTF
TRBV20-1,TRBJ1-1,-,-,TGCAGTGCTAGAGATCCAACAGATCGGGTCACTGAAGCTTTCTTT,CSARDPTDRVTEAFF
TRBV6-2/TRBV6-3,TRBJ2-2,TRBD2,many,TGTGCCAGCAGTTACTCAGGTCTAGCGGGAGGAATCAACACCGGGGAGCTGTTTTTT,CASSYSGLAGGINTGELFF
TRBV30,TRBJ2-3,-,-,TGTGCCTGGACAGGCATCACAGATACGCAGTATTTT,CAWTGITDTQYF
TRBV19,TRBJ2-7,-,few,TGTGCCAGTAGTATAACGCAGGGCGCCTACGAGCAGTACTTC,CASSITQGAYEQYF
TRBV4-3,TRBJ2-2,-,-,TGCGCCAGCAGGGAAGGGGGGGAGCTGTTTTTT,CASREGGELFF
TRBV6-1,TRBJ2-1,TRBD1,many,TGTGCCAGCAGTGACGGGGCCACAGGGGTTTACAATGAGCAGTTCTTC,CASSDGATGVYNEQFF
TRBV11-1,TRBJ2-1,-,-,TGTGCCAGCAGCTTACCCAGGGTGGATGAGCAGTTCTTC,CASSLPRVDEQFF
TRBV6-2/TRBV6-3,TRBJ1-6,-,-,TGTGCCAGCAGGCAGGACAGAGTCTATAATTCACCCCTCCACTTT,CASRQDRVYNSPLHF
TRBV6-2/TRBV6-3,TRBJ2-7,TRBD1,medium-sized,TGTGCCAGCGGGGGGGACAGGGTCTTCTACGAGCAGTACTTC,CASGGDRVFYEQYF
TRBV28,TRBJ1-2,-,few,TGTGCCAGCATCCACCCAGGGTATGGCTACACCTTC,CASIHPGYGYTF
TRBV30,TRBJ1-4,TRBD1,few,TGTGCCTGGAACCGGGGACAGGGTAATGAAAAACTGTTTTTT,CAWNRGQGNEKLFF
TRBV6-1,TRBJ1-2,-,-,TGTGCCACCCCAGGTGATTATGGCTACACCTTC,CATPGDYGYTF
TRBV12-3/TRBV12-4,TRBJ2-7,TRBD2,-,TGTGCCAGCAGTTTAGGGGGACTATCCTACGAGCAGTACTTC,CASSLGGLSYEQYF
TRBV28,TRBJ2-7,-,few,TGTGCCAGCAGTTCTGGTGAATACGAGCAGTACTTC,CASSSGEYEQYF
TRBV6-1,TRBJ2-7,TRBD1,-,TGTGCCAGTGGTAGGGGGCTGGCCTACGAGCAGTACTTC,CASGRGLAYEQYF
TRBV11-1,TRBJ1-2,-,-,TGTGCCAGCAGCTTCGAGAATAACTATGGCTACACCTTC,CASSFENNYGYTF
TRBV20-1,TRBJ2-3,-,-,TGCAGTGCTAGAGATGGTGCGAGCACAGATACGCAGTATTTT,CSARDGASTDTQYF
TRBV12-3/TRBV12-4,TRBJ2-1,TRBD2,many,TGTGCCAGCAGATTCGGACTAGCCCTCAATGAGCAGTTCTTC,CASRFGLALNEQFF
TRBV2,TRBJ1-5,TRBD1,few,TGTGCCAGCAGCGGGAGACAGGGGAACAATCAGCCCCAGCATTTT,CASSGRQGNNQPQHF
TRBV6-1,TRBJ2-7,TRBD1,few,TGTGCCAGCAGCGGGACAGGGTTCGCCTACGAGCAGTACTTC,CASSGTGFAYEQYF
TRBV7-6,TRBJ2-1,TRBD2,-,TGTGCCAGCAGCCTAGTCGGGGCTGGTAGCGGGGGGTACAATGAGCAGTTCTTC,CASSLVGAGSGGYNEQFF
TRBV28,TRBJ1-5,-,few,TGTGCCAGCAGTCAGGAAGTTCAGCCCCAGCATTTT,CASSQEVQPQHF
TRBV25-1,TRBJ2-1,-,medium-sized,TGTGCCAGCAGTGAATGGACGGCACGCAATGAGCAGTTCTTC,CASSEWTARNEQFF
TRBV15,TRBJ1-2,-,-,TGTGCCACCAGCAGAGTTAACTATGGCTACACCTTC,CATSRVNYGYTF
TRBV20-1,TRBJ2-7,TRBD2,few,TGCAGTGCTAGAGAGCTGGGACTAGCGGATTACGAGCAGTACTTC,CSARELGLADYEQYF
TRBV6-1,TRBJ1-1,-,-,TGTGCCAGCAGCGACAGCGCGAACACTGAAGCTTTCTTT,CASSDSANTEAFF
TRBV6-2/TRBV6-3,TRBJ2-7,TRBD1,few,TGTGCCAGCAGTTACGTCGGACAGGGGGCGTTGGAGCAGTACTTC,CASSYVGQGALEQYF
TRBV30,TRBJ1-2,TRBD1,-,TGTGCCTGGGGGGGACAGGGGAGCTATGGCTACACCTTC,CAWGGQGSYGYTF
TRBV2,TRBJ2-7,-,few,TGTGCCAGCAGCCATTCCTACGAGCAGTACTTC,CASSHSYEQYF